One sample yielded the 31 T cell receptor beta chains listed below, sequenced in a study of T cell changes during pregnancy in multiple sclerosis. TCRdb's table, derived via immunoSEQ multiplex PCR, lists solely in-frame clones and lacks some. The table lists 90,000 or so clones, 92% of them singletons. The sample was peripheral blood, taken in the first trimester of pregnancy. These receptors were collected from a female donor with multiple sclerosis, enrolled in a pregnancy study.

The V and J genes are TRBV5-1 and TRBJ2-5; 10 bases line up with TRBD2. The V gene's germline CDR1 is SGHRS and CDR2 YFSETQ. Germline trimming cut 4 bases from V and 4 bases from J; bases unmatched to any gene: 7. This CDR3 is 15 amino acids long. The CDR3 is CASSPRVAGGETQYF. The CDR3 region has the DNA TGCGCCAGCAGCCCGCGAGTAGCGGGAGGAGAGACCCAGTACTTC.

This clone has only one observation. This sequence joins TRBV27 and TRBJ2-5; 11 nucleotides align to TRBD2. Germline lookup yields CDR1 MNHEY and CDR2 SMNVEV (reference sequence). Unmatched junction bases numbered 5, after V lost 5 bases and J lost 3 bases. The CDR3 runs to 15 residues. The CDR3 bases are TGTGCCAGCAGTGCTAGCGGGAGGCCCGAAGAGACCCAGTACTTC. As protein: CASSASGRPEETQYF.

The chain employs TRBV6-4 and TRBJ2-2; unclear D gene. The CDR3 length is 13 residues. The V gene's germline CDR1 is MRHNA and CDR2 SNTAGT. V was shortened by 0 bases and J by 5 bases, with 4 bases between the two germline ends. In DNA form, the CDR3 reads TGTGCCAGCAGTGACTCGCAGACCGGGGAGCTGTTTTTT. Residues: CASSDSQTGELFF.

The chain employs TRBV29-1 and TRBJ2-1, with D possibly being TRBD2 (5 bases). The CDR3 has 14 residues. Germline values: CDR1 SQVTM, CDR2 ANQGSEA. Trimming removed 6 bases from V and 3 bases from J, with 15 bases in between. The CDR3 coding sequence is TGCAGCGTACCGGCTCGAGGACTCTACAATGAGCAGTTCTTC. Translated, it gives CSVPARGLYNEQFF.

This chain joins TRBV27 and TRBJ2-7; maybe TRBD2 (6 bases). The germline gives CDR1 MNHEY, CDR2 SMNVEV (reference sequence). This CDR3 region has 12 residues. Trimming stripped 6 bases from V and 6 bases from J, with 12 bases between. The CDR3 DNA reads as TGTGCCAGCAGCCTAAGAGCGGGCGAGCAGTACTTC. It encodes CASSLRAGEQYF.

The chain couples TRBV5-1 to TRBJ2-1, with 8 nucleotides matching TRBD1. The germline V gene encodes CDR1 SGHRS and CDR2 YFSETQ. The V segment lost 1 base and the J segment 2 bases; nucleotides outside the gene matches: 11. This CDR3 region has 18 residues. CDR3 coding DNA: TGCGCCAGCAGCTTGCGTGGATCGGGACAGGTCGCCTACAATGAGCAGTTCTTC. This codes for CASSLRGSGQVAYNEQFF.

This chain uses TRBV7-9 with TRBJ1-5; D might be TRBD1 (5 bases). The CDR3 length is 14 residues. Trimming cost V 1 base and J 5 bases, with 9 bases left between them. Germline V lookup: CDR1 SEHNR, CDR2 FQNEAQ (reference sequence). CDR3 nucleotides: TGTGCCAGCAGCTTAGTTGGGGGGGATCAGCCCCAGCATTTT. Encoded protein: CASSLVGGDQPQHF.

This rearrangement joins TRBV19 to TRBJ2-1, with D perhaps matching TRBD2 (5 bases). The CDR3 extends over 13 amino acids. V lost 3 bases, J lost 10 bases, and 13 bases lay in between. Germline V CDR1 and CDR2: LNHDA, SQIVND (reference sequence). The CDR3 coding sequence is TGTGCCAGTAGTATTGGCCTAGCAGTAGAGCAGTTCTTC. Its protein product is CASSIGLAVEQFF.

This chain uses TRBV18 with TRBJ2-1; 10 bases are a match to TRBD2. Per the germline V gene, CDR1 is KGHSH and CDR2 is LQKENI. J lost 2 bases, V lost 0 bases, and 1 base had no gene match. The CDR3 is 16 amino acids. The CDR3 DNA sequence: TGTGCCAGCTCACCACCAACTAGCGGGGCCTACAATGAGCAGTTCTTC. Protein: CASSPPTSGAYNEQFF.

This clone came up a few times. The chain is built from TRBV2 and TRBJ1-1; D unresolved. The CDR3 totals 12 residues. CDR1 and CDR2 from the germline V gene are SNHLY and FYNNEI. Between the trimmed V and J ends, which lost 6 bases and 5 bases, there was a span of 10 bases. CDR3 residues: CASRGGSTEAFF. The CDR3 DNA follows: TGTGCCAGCAGAGGAGGGAGTACTGAAGCTTTCTTT.

The chain is built from TRBV11-2 and TRBJ2-5; 7 bases match TRBD1. The CDR3 is 17 amino acids. Trimming cost V 4 bases and J 3 bases; bases outside gene matches: 14. Germline CDR1 reads SGHAT; CDR2 reads FQNNGV. The CDR3 loop is CASSSEKGAWGKETQYF. The CDR3 DNA follows: TGTGCCAGCAGCTCTGAAAAGGGGGCTTGGGGAAAAGAGACCCAGTACTTC.

The chain employs TRBV27 and TRBJ1-2, with D unclear. The length of the CDR3 is 16 residues. With 0 bases removed from V and 2 bases from J, the gap between germline ends came to 13 bases. Germline values: CDR1 MNHEY, CDR2 SMNVEV (reference sequence). The CDR3 bases are TGTGCCAGCAGTTTATCGATCCACGGTTTGAACTATGGCTACACCTTC. This codes for CASSLSIHGLNYGYTF.

The chain links TRBV11-2 to TRBJ2-2; 13 nucleotides line up with TRBD2. The CDR3 runs 18 residues. Germline-derived CDR1 and CDR2 are SGHAT and FQNNGV. J gave up 4 bases and V 7 bases, and 12 bases lay outside the gene matches. This CDR3 reads CASNERTSGRAATGELFF. The CDR3 DNA reads TGTGCCAGCAACGAACGCACTAGCGGGAGGGCCGCCACCGGGGAGCTGTTTTTT.

This clone has just a few counts. This chain uses TRBV5-1 with TRBJ1-1; 9 nucleotides line up with TRBD1. There are 15 residues in the CDR3. Germline assignment: CDR1 SGHRS and CDR2 YFSETQ. V was clipped by 4 bases and J by 1 base; unmatched bases: 5. CDR3 sequence: CASSEGQGTNTEAFF. CDR3 nucleotides: TGCGCCAGCAGCGAAGGACAGGGGACGAACACTGAAGCTTTCTTT.

This clone was observed a single time. This rearrangement joins TRBV11-2 to TRBJ2-7; no clear D. V lost 1 base to trimming and J lost 7 bases, with 11 bases between them. The CDR3 spans 13 residues. Germline V gene lookup returns CDR1 SGHAT and CDR2 FQNNGV. In nucleotides, the CDR3 is TGTGCCAGCAGCTTAGGACTTTATGGGGAGCAGTACTTC. Translation gives CASSLGLYGEQYF.

The rearrangement joins TRBV5-1 to TRBJ2-7; 8 bases map to TRBD2. With 4 bases clipped from V and 6 bases from J, the junction kept 6 bases outside the gene matches. Germline V gene lookup returns CDR1 SGHRS and CDR2 YFSETQ. CDR3 size: 13 residues. CDR3: CASSAREGFEQYF. CDR3 DNA: TGCGCCAGCAGCGCCCGGGAGGGCTTCGAGCAGTACTTC. Full variable domain (remainder filled in from reference TRBV5-1 and TRBJ2-7): KAGVTQTPRYLIKTRGQQVTLSCSPISGHRSVSWYQQTPGQGLQFLFEYFSETQRNKGNFPGRFSGRQFSNSRSEMNVSTLELGDSALYLCASSAREGFEQYFGPGTRLTVT.

The chain has TRBV9 and TRBJ1-1, with TRBD1 matching 10 bases. Germline assignment: CDR1 SGDLS and CDR2 YYNGEE. Trimming took 7 bases from V and 6 from J; bases not matched to a gene: 9. There are 14 residues in the CDR3. In nucleotides, the CDR3 is TGTGCCAGCTCGCCGGGGACAGGGGCTTCTGAAGCTTTCTTT. This gives the protein CASSPGTGASEAFF.

The rearrangement joins TRBV11-2 to TRBJ2-7; tentatively, D is TRBD2 (5 bases). The CDR3 consists of 15 residues. Trimming removed 6 bases at V and 2 bases at J, with 17 bases between. Germline V gene data show CDR1 as SGHAT and CDR2 as FQNNGV. This CDR3 reads CASRRAPVPTYEQYF. CDR3 coding DNA: TGTGCCAGCAGGCGGGCTCCCGTACCAACCTACGAGCAGTACTTC.

The chain uses TRBV27 and TRBJ2-7; 7 bases align to TRBD2. Germline assignment: CDR1 MNHEY and CDR2 SMNVEV (reference sequence). This CDR3 has 15 amino acids. Trimming took 4 bases from V and 2 from J; bases not matched to a gene: 8. CDR3 nucleotides: TGTGCCAGCAGTTACCGGACTAGTACCCCCTACGAGCAGTACTTC. This sequence encodes CASSYRTSTPYEQYF.

The V gene is TRBV30, the J gene TRBJ2-6, with D maybe TRBD1 (5 bases). Germline V lookup: CDR1 GTSNPN, CDR2 SVGIG (reference sequence). This CDR3 has 12 amino acids. CDR3 DNA: TGTGCACAGGTCTCTGGGGCCAACGTCCTGACTTTC. Protein: CAQVSGANVLTF.

The rearrangement uses TRBV12-5 and TRBJ1-2; D is unresolved. The germline gives CDR1 LGHNT, CDR2 FRNRAP. This CDR3 contains 14 residues. The V end lost 0 bases, the J end lost 2 bases, and 7 bases lay between the germline ends. CDR3 sequence (DNA): TGTGCTAGTGGTTTGGTCGGCAGGAACTATGGCTACACCTTC. Protein sequence: CASGLVGRNYGYTF.

V usage is TRBV7-8 and J usage is TRBJ2-3; D is perhaps TRBD2 (5 bases). The length of the CDR3 is 12 residues. V lost 2 bases, J lost 9 bases, and 9 bases lay in between. Germline lookup yields CDR1 SGHVS and CDR2 FQNEAQ. The CDR3 DNA reads TGTGCCAGCAGCTTAAACGGGGAGACGCAGTATTTT. Translating it yields CASSLNGETQYF.

This clone was recorded once. The J gene is TRBJ1-2, the V gene TRBV5-4; no reliable D call. The germline gives CDR1 SGHNT, CDR2 YYREEE (reference sequence). There are 14 residues in the CDR3. V lost 0 bases to trimming and J lost 4 bases, with 10 bases between them. In DNA, the CDR3 is TGTGCCAGCAGCTTGGTTAACGAGGGCTATGGCTACACCTTC. Its translation is CASSLVNEGYGYTF.

The chain has TRBV6-1 and TRBJ1-2; perhaps TRBD1 as D (5 bases). The CDR3 spans 14 residues. Germline CDR1 MNHNS, CDR2 SASEGT. Trimming left V 3 bases short and J 3 bases short, with 11 bases between. The CDR3 loop is CASSDWGVHYGYTF. Written as DNA, the CDR3 is TGTGCCAGCAGTGATTGGGGGGTGCACTATGGCTACACCTTC.

The chain carries TRBV2 and TRBJ1-1, with 9 bases matching TRBD1. V trimming: 5 bases; J trimming: 1 base; junction bases outside the gene matches: 5. Germline assignment: CDR1 SNHLY and CDR2 FYNNEI. The CDR3 extends over 15 amino acids. The CDR3 coding sequence is TGTGCCAGCAGTCCCACAGGGGGCAGGAACACTGAAGCTTTCTTT. This gives the protein CASSPTGGRNTEAFF.

The chain is built from TRBV19 and TRBJ1-1, with D hard to call. Germline loops: CDR1 LNHDA, CDR2 SQIVND (reference sequence). V was pared by 7 bases and J by 11 bases, with 20 bases between. This CDR3 has 13 amino acids. This CDR3 is CASTSGRLKLAFF. The DNA for the CDR3 is TGTGCCAGTACCTCCGGGAGGTTGAAGTTGGCTTTCTTT. The whole variable domain, filled in from reference TRBV19 and TRBJ1-1, reads DGGITQSPKYLFRKEGQNVTLSCEQNLNHDAMYWYRQDPGQGLRLIYYSQIVNDFQKGDIAEGYSVSREKKESFPLTVTSAQKNPTAFYLCASTSGRLKLAFFGQGTRLTVV.

This sequence joins TRBV6-1 and TRBJ1-4; 8 positions match TRBD1. The CDR3 contains 15 residues. In germline, CDR1 is MNHNS, CDR2 SASEGT. The V gene end was trimmed by 6 bases and the J gene end by 7 bases; junction bases not matched to a gene: 10. CDR3 in amino acids: CASSTDRANGEKLFF. CDR3 DNA: TGTGCCAGCAGCACGGACAGGGCCAATGGTGAAAAACTGTTTTTT.

The chain is built from TRBV9 and TRBJ2-2; unclear D gene. The CDR3 is 14 amino acids. The germline CDR1 and CDR2 sequences are SGDLS and YYNGEE. V gave up 2 bases and J gave up 5 bases, with 10 bases separating them. CDR3 DNA: TGTGCCAGCAGCGTGAAAGCCCTGACCGGGGAGCTGTTTTTT. Its protein is CASSVKALTGELFF.

This chain uses TRBV27 with TRBJ1-2, with D uncertain. The CDR3 has 14 amino acids. Germline CDR1 and CDR2: MNHEY and SMNVEV (reference sequence). Between the trimmed V and J ends, which lost 0 bases and 4 bases, there was a span of 9 bases. The CDR3 DNA sequence: TGTGCCAGCAGTTTATCGCCCAGGTCCTATGGCTACACCTTC. As protein: CASSLSPRSYGYTF.

J is TRBJ1-2 and V is TRBV19, with TRBD1 matching 8 bases. The CDR3 extends over 14 amino acids. Trimming cost V 5 bases and J 4 bases; bases outside gene matches: 6. Germline V lookup: CDR1 LNHDA, CDR2 SQIVND (reference sequence). CDR3 amino acids: CASSLGQGPYGYTF. The CDR3 nucleotides are TGTGCCAGTAGTCTTGGACAGGGACCCTATGGCTACACCTTC.

The V call is TRBV7-8, the J call TRBJ2-7; weak D call: TRBD2 (6 bases). From germline, CDR1 is SGHVS and CDR2 FQNEAQ. The CDR3 has 15 amino acids. Trimming took 1 base from V and 1 from J, leaving 11 bases between them. The CDR3 is CASSLGRVPSYEQYF. In DNA, the CDR3 is TGTGCCAGCAGCTTAGGGAGGGTACCGTCCTACGAGCAGTACTTC.